This T cell receptor (beta chain) comes out of a study of T cells in Graves' hyperthyroidism and ophthalmopathy. TCR beta CDR3 sequences were amplified from RNA transcripts. RT-PCR in the first round (using the HTBI primer set) targeted the TCR CDR3. TCRdb called the multiplex PCR reads again in MiXCR, with one record for every CDR3 protein. Among around 250,000 distinct CDR3 sequences, roughly 15% were seen once, and the ten largest hold around 26%. V gave up 2 bases and J gave up 2 bases; unmatched junction bases: 8. The CDR3 loop spans 17 amino acids. Germline values: CDR1 KGHSY, CDR2 FQNENV. Exclusion criteria comprised uncontrolled infection, other autoimmune disease, pregnancy or lactation. It was less than 13 ml of fresh peripheral blood that supplied the PBMCs.

The genes are TRBV16 and TRBJ2-3; 9 nucleotides line up with TRBD1. Sample: blood. The TCR comes from a woman aged 18 to 35 with Graves' ophthalmopathy. CDR3 coding DNA: TGTGCCAGCAGCCAAGGACGGACAGGGGCCCTCACAGATACGCAGTATTTT. Amino acids: CASSQGRTGALTDTQYF.